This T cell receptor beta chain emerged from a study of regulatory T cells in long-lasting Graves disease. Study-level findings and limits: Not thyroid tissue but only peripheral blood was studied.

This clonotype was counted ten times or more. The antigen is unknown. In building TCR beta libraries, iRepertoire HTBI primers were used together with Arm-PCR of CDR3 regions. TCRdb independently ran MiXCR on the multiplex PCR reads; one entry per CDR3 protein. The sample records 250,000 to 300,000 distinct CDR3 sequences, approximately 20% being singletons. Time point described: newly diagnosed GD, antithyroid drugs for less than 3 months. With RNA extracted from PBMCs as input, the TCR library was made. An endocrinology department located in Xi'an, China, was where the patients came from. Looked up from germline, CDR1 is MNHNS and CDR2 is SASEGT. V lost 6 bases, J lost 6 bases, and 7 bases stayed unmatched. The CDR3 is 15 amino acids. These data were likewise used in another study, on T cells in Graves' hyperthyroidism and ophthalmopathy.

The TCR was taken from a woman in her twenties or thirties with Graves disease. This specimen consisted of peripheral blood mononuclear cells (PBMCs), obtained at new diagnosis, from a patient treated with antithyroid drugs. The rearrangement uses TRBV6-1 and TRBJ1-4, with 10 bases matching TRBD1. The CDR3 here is CASSPRDRGDEKLFF. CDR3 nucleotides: TGTGCCAGCAGCCCGAGGGACAGGGGCGATGAAAAACTGTTTTTT.